A single sample gave rise to the 6 T cell receptor beta chains below, sequenced in a study of shared clonotypes between healthy human individuals. Clones were read by immunoSEQ multiplex PCR, and TCRdb kept only the in-frame ones, dropping some. The profile covers roughly 500,000 clones, with around 74% appearing a single time and around 13% taken by the ten largest. Sequenced material: PBMCs. The receptors were gathered from a woman aged 40 to 50 in good health. Some clones in this sample may be carry-over from other donors' samples.

V usage is TRBV11-3 and J usage is TRBJ2-1; 7 bases fit TRBD2. From germline, CDR1 is SGHNT and CDR2 YENEEA. Germline trimming cut 5 bases from V and 8 bases from J; bases unmatched to any gene: 9. CDR3 length: 14 residues. This CDR3 is CASSPIGGTYEQFF. DNA of the CDR3: TGTGCCAGCAGCCCTATCGGGGGGACTTATGAGCAGTTCTTC.

The chain uses TRBV4-1 and TRBJ2-7; possibly TRBD1 for D (6 bases). This CDR3 has 14 residues. Trimming stripped 2 bases from V and 2 bases from J, with 10 bases between. Germline V gene lookup returns CDR1 MGHRA and CDR2 YSYEKL. The CDR3, as DNA: TGCGCCAGCAGCCAAAGGGACACCACCTACGAGCAGTACTTC. Its protein is CASSQRDTTYEQYF.

The rearrangement links TRBV2 to TRBJ2-5; 7 bases are shared with TRBD2. This CDR3 is 14 amino acids long. Germline-derived CDR1 and CDR2 are SNHLY and FYNNEI. Germline trimming cut 7 bases from V and 0 bases from J; bases unmatched to any gene: 5. Written as DNA, the CDR3 is TGTGCCAGCACCGGGACTACCAACCAAGAGACCCAGTACTTC. Its translation: CASTGTTNQETQYF. Supplemented by reference TRBV2 and TRBJ2-5, the full variable domain reads EPEVTQTPSHQVTQMGQEVILRCVPISNHLYFYWYRQILGQKVEFLVSFYNNEISEKSEIFDDQFSVERPDGSNFTLKIRSTKLEDSAMYFCASTGTTNQETQYFGPGTRLLVL.

Notes on this clone: Other DNA sequences in the same sample also yield this CDR3. This chain connects TRBV7-3 to TRBJ2-3, with 10 bases matching TRBD2. Germline values: CDR1 SGHTA, CDR2 FQGTGA. The CDR3 consists of 15 residues. V lost 4 bases to trimming and J lost 1 base; unmatched junction nucleotides: 2. Here the CDR3 DNA reads TGTGCCAGCAGCTCTAGCGGGAGTCGCACAGATACGCAGTATTTT. Translation gives CASSSSGSRTDTQYF.

J is TRBJ1-2 and V is TRBV7-8; D uncertain. The CDR3 contains 13 residues. Germline CDR1 SGHVS, CDR2 FQNEAQ. The germline V and J ends were trimmed by 1 base and 5 bases, with 8 bases remaining between them. The CDR3, as DNA: TGTGCCAGCAGCTTAGGAGGGCTGTATGGCTACACCTTC. This encodes CASSLGGLYGYTF.

A single count supports this clone. CDR3 sequence: CASSGRVGNTEAFF. As DNA, the CDR3 is TGTGCCAGCTCAGGACGGGTTGGGAACACTGAAGCTTTCTTT. The chain links TRBV18 to TRBJ1-1, with D unclear. This CDR3 spans 14 amino acids. The germline gives CDR1 KGHSH, CDR2 LQKENI. V was shortened by 5 bases and J by 1 base, with 11 bases between the two germline ends.